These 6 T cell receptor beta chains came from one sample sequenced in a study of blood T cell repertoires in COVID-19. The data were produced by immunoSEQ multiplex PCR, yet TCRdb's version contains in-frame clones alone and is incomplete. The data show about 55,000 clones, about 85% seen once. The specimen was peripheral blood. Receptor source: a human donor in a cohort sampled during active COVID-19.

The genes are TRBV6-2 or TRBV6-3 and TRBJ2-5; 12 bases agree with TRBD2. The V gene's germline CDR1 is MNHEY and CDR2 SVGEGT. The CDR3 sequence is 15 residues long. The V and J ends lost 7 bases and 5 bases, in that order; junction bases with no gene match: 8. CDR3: CASTPRTSGKETQYF. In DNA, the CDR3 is TGTGCCAGCACCCCGCGGACTAGCGGGAAGGAGACCCAGTACTTC.

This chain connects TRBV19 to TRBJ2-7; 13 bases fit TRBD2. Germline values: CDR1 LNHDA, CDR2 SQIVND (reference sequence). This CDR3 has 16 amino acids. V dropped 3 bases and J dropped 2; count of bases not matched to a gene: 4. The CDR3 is CASSIGLAGETYEQYF. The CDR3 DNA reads TGTGCCAGTAGTATCGGACTAGCGGGAGAGACCTACGAGCAGTACTTC. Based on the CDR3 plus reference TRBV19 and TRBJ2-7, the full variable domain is DGGITQSPKYLFRKEGQNVTLSCEQNLNHDAMYWYRQDPGQGLRLIYYSQIVNDFQKGDIAEGYSVSREKKESFPLTVTSAQKNPTAFYLCASSIGLAGETYEQYFGPGTRLTVT.

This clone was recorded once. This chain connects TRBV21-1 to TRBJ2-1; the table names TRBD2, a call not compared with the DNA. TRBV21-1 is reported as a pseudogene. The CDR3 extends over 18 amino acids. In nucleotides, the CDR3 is TGTGCCAGCAGCAAAGGCCCCCTAGAGCCTCATAAATACAATGAGCAGTTCTTC. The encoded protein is CASSKGPLEPHKYNEQFF.

CDR3 sequence (DNA): TGTGCCAGCAGTTTAGGGCAGGGGGTCTATGGCTACACCTTC. This translates into CASSLGQGVYGYTF. The chain joins TRBV28 to TRBJ1-2; 7 bases map to TRBD1. This CDR3 has 14 amino acids. V gave up 2 bases and J gave up 4 bases; unmatched junction bases: 4. Germline V gene sequence: CDR1 MDHEN, CDR2 SYDVKM.

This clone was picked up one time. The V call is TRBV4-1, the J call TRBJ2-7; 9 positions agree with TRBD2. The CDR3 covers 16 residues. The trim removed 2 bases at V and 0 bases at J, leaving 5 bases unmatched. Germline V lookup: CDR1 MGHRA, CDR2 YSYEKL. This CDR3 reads CASSQLAGVGSYEQYF. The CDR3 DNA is TGCGCCAGCAGCCAATTAGCGGGAGTGGGCTCCTACGAGCAGTACTTC.

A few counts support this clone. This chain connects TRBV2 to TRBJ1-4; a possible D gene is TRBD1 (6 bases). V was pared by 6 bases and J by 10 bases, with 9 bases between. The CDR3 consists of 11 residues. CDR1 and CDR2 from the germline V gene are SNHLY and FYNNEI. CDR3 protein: CASRGRGKLFF. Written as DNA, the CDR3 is TGTGCCAGCAGGGGCAGGGGAAAACTGTTTTTT.